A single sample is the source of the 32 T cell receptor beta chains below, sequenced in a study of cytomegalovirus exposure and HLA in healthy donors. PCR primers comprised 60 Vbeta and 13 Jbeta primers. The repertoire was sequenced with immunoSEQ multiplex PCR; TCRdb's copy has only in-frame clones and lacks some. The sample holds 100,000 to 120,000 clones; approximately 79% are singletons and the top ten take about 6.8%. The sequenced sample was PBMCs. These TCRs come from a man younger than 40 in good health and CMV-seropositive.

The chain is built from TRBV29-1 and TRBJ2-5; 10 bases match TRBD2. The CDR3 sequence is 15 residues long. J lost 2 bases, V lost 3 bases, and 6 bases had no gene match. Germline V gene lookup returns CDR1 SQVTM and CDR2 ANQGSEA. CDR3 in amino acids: CSVDTSGASQETQYF. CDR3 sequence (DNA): TGCAGCGTTGATACTAGCGGGGCCTCACAAGAGACCCAGTACTTC.

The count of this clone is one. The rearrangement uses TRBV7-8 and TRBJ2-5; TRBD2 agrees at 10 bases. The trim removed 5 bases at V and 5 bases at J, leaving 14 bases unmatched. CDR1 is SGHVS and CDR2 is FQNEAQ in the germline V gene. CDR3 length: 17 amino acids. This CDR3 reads CASSPQRGGFSLETQYF. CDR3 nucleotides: TGTGCCAGCAGCCCGCAGCGGGGGGGCTTTTCTTTGGAGACCCAGTACTTC.

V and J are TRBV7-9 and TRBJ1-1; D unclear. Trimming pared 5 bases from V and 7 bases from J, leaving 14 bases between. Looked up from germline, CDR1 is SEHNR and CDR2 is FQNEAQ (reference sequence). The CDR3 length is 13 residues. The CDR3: CASSQVTGIEAFF. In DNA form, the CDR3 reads TGTGCCAGCAGCCAAGTAACGGGTATTGAAGCTTTCTTT. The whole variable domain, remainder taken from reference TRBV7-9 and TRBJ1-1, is DTGVSQNPRHKITKRGQNVTFRCDPISEHNRLYWYRQTLGQGPEFLTYFQNEAQLEKSRLLSDRFSAERPKGSFSTLEIQRTEQGDSAMYLCASSQVTGIEAFFGQGTRLTVV.

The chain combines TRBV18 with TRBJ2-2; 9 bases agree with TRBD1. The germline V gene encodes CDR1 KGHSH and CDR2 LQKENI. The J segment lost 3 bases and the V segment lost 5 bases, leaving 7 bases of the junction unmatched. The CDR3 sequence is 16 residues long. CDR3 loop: CASSRFRDRDTGELFF. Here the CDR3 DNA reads TGTGCCAGCTCAAGATTCCGGGACAGGGACACCGGGGAGCTGTTTTTT. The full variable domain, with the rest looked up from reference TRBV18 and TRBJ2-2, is NAGVMQNPRHLVRRRGQEARLRCSPMKGHSHVYWYRQLPEEGLKFMVYLQKENIIDESGMPKERFSAEFPKEGPSILRIQQVVRGDSAAYFCASSRFRDRDTGELFFGEGSRLTVL.

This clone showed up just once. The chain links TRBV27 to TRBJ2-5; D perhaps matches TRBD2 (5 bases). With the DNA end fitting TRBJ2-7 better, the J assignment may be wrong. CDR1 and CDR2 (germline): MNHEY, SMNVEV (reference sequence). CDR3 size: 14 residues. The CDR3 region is CASGLLGSGNEQYF. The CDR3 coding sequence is TGTGCCAGCGGACTCCTGGGGAGTGGGAACGAGCAGTACTTC.

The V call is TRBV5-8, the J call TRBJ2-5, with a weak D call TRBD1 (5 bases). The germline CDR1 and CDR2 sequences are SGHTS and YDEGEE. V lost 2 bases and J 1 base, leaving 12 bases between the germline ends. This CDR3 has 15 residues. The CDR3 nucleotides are TGTGCCAGCAGCTTTGCAGACAGCCTCCAAGAGACCCAGTACTTC. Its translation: CASSFADSLQETQYF. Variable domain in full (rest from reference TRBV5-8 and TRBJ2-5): EAGVTQSPTHLIKTRGQQATLRCSPISGHTSVYWYQQALGLGLQFLLWYDEGEERNRGNFPPRFSGRQFPNYSSELNVNALELEDSALYLCASSFADSLQETQYFGPGTRLLVL.

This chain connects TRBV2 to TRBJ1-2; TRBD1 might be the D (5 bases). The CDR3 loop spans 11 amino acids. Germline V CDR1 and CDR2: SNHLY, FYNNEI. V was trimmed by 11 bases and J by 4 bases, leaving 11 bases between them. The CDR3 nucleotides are TGTGCCTGTGCCAGGGCCTATGGCTACACCTTC. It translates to CACARAYGYTF.

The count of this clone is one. Written as DNA, the CDR3 is TGTGCCAGCAGCCGACTGGGACAGGGCTACGAGCAGTACTTC. Protein: CASSRLGQGYEQYF. The chain uses TRBV7-9 and TRBJ2-7; 9 bases map to TRBD1. With V trimmed by 5 bases and J by 3 bases, 5 bases remained unmatched. Germline CDR1 reads SEHNR; CDR2 reads FQNEAQ (reference sequence). The CDR3 covers 14 residues.

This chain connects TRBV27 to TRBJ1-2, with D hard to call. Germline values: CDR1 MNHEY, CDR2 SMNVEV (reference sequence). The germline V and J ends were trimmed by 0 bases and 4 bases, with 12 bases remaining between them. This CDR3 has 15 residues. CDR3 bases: TGTGCCAGCAGTTTATCCCACAGCCTTAGCTATGGCTACACCTTC. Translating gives CASSLSHSLSYGYTF.

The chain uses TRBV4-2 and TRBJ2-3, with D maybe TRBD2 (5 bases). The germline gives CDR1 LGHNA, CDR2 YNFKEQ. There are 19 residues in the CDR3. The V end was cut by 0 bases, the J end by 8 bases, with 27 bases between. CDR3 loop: CASSQEKVGSSGGTLTQYF. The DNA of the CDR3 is TGTGCCAGCAGCCAAGAGAAGGTCGGGTCTTCTGGAGGTACGCTTACGCAGTATTTT.

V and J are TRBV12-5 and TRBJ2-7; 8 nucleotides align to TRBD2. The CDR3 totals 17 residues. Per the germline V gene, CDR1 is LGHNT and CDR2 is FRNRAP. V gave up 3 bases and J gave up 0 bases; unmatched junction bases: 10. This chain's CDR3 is CASGFLVSGGLSYEQYF. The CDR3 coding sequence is TGTGCTAGTGGTTTCCTAGTCAGCGGGGGCCTCTCCTACGAGCAGTACTTC.

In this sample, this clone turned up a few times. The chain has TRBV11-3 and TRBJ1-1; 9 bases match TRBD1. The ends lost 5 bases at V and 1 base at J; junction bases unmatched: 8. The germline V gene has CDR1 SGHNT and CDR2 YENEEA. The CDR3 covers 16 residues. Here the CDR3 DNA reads TGTGCCAGCAGCCCCACTACGACAGGGGGGAACACTGAAGCTTTCTTT. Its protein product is CASSPTTTGGNTEAFF.

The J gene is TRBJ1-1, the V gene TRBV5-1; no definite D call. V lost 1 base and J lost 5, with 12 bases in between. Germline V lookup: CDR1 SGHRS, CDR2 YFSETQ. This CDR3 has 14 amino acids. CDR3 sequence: CASSLIRLGTEAFF. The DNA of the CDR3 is TGCGCCAGCAGCTTGATTCGGCTCGGGACTGAAGCTTTCTTT.

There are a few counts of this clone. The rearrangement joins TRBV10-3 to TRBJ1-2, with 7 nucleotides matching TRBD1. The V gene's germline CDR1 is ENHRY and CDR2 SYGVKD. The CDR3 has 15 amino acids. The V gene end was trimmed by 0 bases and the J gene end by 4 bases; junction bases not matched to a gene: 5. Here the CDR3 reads CAISESTGVGYGYTF. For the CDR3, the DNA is TGTGCCATCAGTGAGTCTACAGGGGTCGGCTATGGCTACACCTTC.

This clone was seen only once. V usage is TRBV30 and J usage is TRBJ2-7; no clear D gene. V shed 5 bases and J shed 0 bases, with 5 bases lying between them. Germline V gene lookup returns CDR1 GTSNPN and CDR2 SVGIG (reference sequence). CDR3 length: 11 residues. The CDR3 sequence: CAWSYSYEQYF. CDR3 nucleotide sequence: TGTGCCTGGTCTTACTCCTACGAGCAGTACTTC.

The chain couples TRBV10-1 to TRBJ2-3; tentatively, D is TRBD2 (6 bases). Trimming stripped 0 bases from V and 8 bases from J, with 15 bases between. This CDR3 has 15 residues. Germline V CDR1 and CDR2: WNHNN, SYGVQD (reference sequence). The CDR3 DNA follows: TGCGCCAGCAGTGAGTCGAACGCCGGGCGGGGTACGCAGTATTTT. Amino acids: CASSESNAGRGTQYF.

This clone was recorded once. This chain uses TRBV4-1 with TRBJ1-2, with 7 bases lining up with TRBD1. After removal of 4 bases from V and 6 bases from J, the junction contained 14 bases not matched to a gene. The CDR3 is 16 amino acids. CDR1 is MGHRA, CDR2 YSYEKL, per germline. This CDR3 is CASSPDPGGPPNGYTF. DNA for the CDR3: TGCGCCAGCAGCCCGGATCCAGGGGGGCCTCCCAATGGCTACACCTTC.

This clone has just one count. The chain's CDR3 is CASSFGTDEQYF. CDR3 coding DNA: TGTGCCAGCAGCTTCGGGACAGATGAGCAGTACTTC. The V gene is TRBV5-6, the J gene TRBJ2-7, with 7 bases fitting TRBD1. The CDR3 has 12 amino acids. Germline assignment: CDR1 SGHDT and CDR2 YYEEEE. The J segment lost 7 bases and the V segment lost 2 bases, leaving 3 bases of the junction unmatched.

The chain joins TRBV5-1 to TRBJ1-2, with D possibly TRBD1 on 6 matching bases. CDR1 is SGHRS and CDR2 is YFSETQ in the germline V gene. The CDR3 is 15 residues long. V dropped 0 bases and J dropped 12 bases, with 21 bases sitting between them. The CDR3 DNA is TGCGCCAGCAGCTTGGCAGGGGCTCATTCGGGAGGCAACACCTTC. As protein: CASSLAGAHSGGNTF. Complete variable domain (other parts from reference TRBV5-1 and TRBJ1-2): KAGVTQTPRYLIKTRGQQVTLSCSPISGHRSVSWYQQTPGQGLQFLFEYFSETQRNKGNFPGRFSGRQFSNSRSEMNVSTLELGDSALYLCASSLAGAHSGGNTFGSGTRLTVV.

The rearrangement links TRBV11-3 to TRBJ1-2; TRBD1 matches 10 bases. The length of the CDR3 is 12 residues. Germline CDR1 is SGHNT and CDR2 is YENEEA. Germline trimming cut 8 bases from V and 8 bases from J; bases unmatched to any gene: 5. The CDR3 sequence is CASRGQGEGYTF. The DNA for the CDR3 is TGTGCCAGCCGAGGACAGGGGGAGGGCTACACCTTC.

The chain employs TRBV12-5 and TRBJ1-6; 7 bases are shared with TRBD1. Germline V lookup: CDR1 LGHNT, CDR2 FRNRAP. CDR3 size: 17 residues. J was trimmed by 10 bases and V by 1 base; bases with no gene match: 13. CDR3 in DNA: TGTGCTAGTGGTTTGGAACCCCCAGACAGGGAACGATCACCCCTCCACTTT. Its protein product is CASGLEPPDRERSPLHF.

CDR3 sequence reads: CASSSFAGAYEQYF. CDR3 DNA sequence: TGTGCCAGTAGTAGCTTTGCAGGGGCGTACGAGCAGTACTTC. The chain couples TRBV19 to TRBJ2-5, with D possibly TRBD1 on 6 matching bases. The J call may be in error: the DNA end matches TRBJ2-7 better. The CDR3 extends over 14 amino acids. Germline lookup yields CDR1 LNHDA and CDR2 SQIVND (reference sequence).

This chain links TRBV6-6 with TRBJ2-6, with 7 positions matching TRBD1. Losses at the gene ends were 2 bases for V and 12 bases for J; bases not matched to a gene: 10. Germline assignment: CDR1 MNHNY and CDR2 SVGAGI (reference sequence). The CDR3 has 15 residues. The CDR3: CASSYPAQTGSVLTF. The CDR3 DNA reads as TGTGCCAGCAGTTACCCCGCCCAGACAGGGTCCGTCCTGACTTTC.

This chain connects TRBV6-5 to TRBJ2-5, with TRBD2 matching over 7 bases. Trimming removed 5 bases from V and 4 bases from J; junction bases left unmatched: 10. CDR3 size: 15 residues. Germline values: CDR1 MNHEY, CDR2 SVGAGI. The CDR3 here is CASSRLAGGGETQYF. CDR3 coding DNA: TGTGCCAGCAGTCGACTAGCTGGGGGGGGAGAGACCCAGTACTTC.

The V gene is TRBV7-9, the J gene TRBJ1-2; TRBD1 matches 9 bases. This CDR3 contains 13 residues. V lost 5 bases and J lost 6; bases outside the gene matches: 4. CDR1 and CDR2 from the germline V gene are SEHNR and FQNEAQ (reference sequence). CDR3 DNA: TGTGCCAGCAGCCTCGACAGGGGGAATGGCTACACCTTC. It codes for CASSLDRGNGYTF.

The CDR3 DNA reads TGTGCCAGCACCCGGGGGGGTACGCAGTATTTT. Its translation: CASTRGGTQYF. This chain connects TRBV13 to TRBJ2-3; 8 bases fit TRBD2. Germline V gene lookup returns CDR1 PRHDT and CDR2 FYEKMQ (reference sequence). V trimming: 7 bases; J trimming: 8 bases; junction bases outside the gene matches: 2. The CDR3 length is 11 residues.

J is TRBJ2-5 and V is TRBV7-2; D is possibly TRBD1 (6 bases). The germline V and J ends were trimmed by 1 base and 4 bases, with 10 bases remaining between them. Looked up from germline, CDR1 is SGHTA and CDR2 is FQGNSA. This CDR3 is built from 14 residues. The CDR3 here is CASSLVVRGETQYF. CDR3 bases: TGTGCCAGCAGCTTAGTCGTCAGGGGAGAGACCCAGTACTTC. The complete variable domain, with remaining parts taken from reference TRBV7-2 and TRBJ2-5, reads GAGVSQSPSNKVTEKGKDVELRCDPISGHTALYWYRQSLGQGLEFLIYFQGNSAPDKSGLPSDRFSAERTGGSVSTLTIQRTQQEDSAVYLCASSLVVRGETQYFGPGTRLLVL.

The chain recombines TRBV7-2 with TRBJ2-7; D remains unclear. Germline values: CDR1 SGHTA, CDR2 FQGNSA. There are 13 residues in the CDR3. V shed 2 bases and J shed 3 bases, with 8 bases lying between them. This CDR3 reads CASSLSVNYEQYF. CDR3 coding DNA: TGTGCCAGCAGCTTATCGGTCAACTACGAGCAGTACTTC.

The CDR3 sequence: CASSSASGESETQYF. CDR3 coding DNA: TGTGCCAGCAGCTCGGCTAGCGGGGAGAGTGAGACCCAGTACTTC. The V and J genes are TRBV5-4 and TRBJ2-5, with 9 bases that match TRBD2. The CDR3 runs 15 residues. CDR1 SGHNT and CDR2 YYREEE come from the germline V gene (reference sequence). Losses at the gene ends were 3 bases for V and 5 bases for J; bases not matched to a gene: 8.

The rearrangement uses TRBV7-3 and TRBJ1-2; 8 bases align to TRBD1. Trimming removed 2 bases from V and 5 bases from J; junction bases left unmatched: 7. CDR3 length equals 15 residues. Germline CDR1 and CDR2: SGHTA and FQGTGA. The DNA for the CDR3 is TGTGCCAGCAGCTTAGAGGGACAGGAGGGTTATGGCTACACCTTC. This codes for CASSLEGQEGYGYTF.

The CDR3 region has the DNA TGCGCCAGCAGCTTTATCCGGGACACGGTATACGAGCAGTACTTC. This translates into CASSFIRDTVYEQYF. The chain combines TRBV5-1 with TRBJ2-7, with a possible D match to TRBD1 (6 bases). This CDR3 spans 15 amino acids. Trimming shortened V by 2 bases and J by 4 bases, and 16 bases separated the two germline ends. Germline V gene data show CDR1 as SGHRS and CDR2 as YFSETQ.

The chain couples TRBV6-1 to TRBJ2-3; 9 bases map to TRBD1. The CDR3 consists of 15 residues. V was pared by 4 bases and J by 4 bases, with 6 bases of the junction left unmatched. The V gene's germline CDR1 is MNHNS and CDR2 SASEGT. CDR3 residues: CASSVGTGRADTQYF. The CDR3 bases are TGTGCCAGCAGTGTTGGGACAGGGCGGGCAGATACGCAGTATTTT.